Presented here are 16 T cell receptor beta chains from one specimen sequenced in a study of OX40 agonist ivuxolimab in advanced cancers. The library came from the immunoSEQ multiplex PCR assay. The table was pulled from immuneACCESS by TCRdb, which kept in-frame rearrangements only. Such tables lose some clones; where checked, under half of the loss comes from unresolved V genes, and the rest has no known cause. This sample holds 13,000 to 15,000 clones; less than 85% were observed only once. The ten largest clones take up roughly 35% of the sample. The sample consisted of CD4+ or CD8+ T cells sorted from blood, taken in a trial of the OX40 agonist ivuxolimab. These receptors were taken from an adult with an advanced solid tumor such as melanoma, head and neck, liver or kidney cancer.

This chain joins TRBV30 and TRBJ2-5; 11 bases line up with TRBD1. The length of the CDR3 is 15 residues. Trimming removed 5 bases from V and 5 bases from J; junction bases left unmatched: 10. The germline gives CDR1 GTSNPN, CDR2 SVGIG (reference sequence). CDR3 protein: CAWEVGQGARETQYF. CDR3 sequence (DNA): TGTGCCTGGGAGGTTGGACAGGGGGCTCGGGAGACCCAGTACTTC.

This chain joins TRBV7-9 and TRBJ2-7; 8 bases line up with TRBD1. Germline CDR1 reads SEHNR; CDR2 reads FQNEAQ (reference sequence). V was clipped by 5 bases and J by 4 bases; unmatched bases: 7. The CDR3 length is 14 residues. CDR3 region: CASSARQGLYEQYF. The CDR3 DNA reads as TGTGCCAGCAGCGCCAGACAGGGGCTGTACGAGCAGTACTTC.

The chain has TRBV9 and TRBJ2-1; D unresolved. CDR1 and CDR2 from the germline V gene are SGDLS and YYNGEE. Trimming shortened V by 0 bases and J by 7 bases, and 11 bases separated the two germline ends. The CDR3 loop spans 14 amino acids. CDR3 amino acids: CASSVGPAGNEQFF. The CDR3, as DNA: TGTGCCAGCAGCGTAGGCCCAGCTGGGAATGAGCAGTTCTTC.

This clone showed up just once. The V gene is TRBV9, the J gene TRBJ2-7, with D possibly being TRBD2 (5 bases). Germline CDR1 is SGDLS and CDR2 is YYNGEE. V lost 2 bases and J lost 3, with 12 bases in between. The CDR3 spans 14 residues. The CDR3 DNA sequence: TGTGCCAGCAGCGTCGAGGGTACCTTCTACGAGCAGTACTTC. Translated: CASSVEGTFYEQYF. The full variable domain, with the rest looked up from reference TRBV9 and TRBJ2-7, is DSGVTQTPKHLITATGQRVTLRCSPRSGDLSVYWYQQSLDQGLQFLIQYYNGEERAKGNILERFSAQQFPDLHSELNLSSLELGDSALYFCASSVEGTFYEQYFGPGTRLTVT.

The V call is TRBV4-3, the J call TRBJ2-1; the match to TRBD2 covers 12 bases. The CDR3 totals 20 residues. V shed 1 base, J shed 0 bases, and the junction held 10 bases outside the gene matches. Looked up from germline, CDR1 is LGHNA and CDR2 is YSLEER. CDR3 in amino acids: CASSQGVGLAGESSYNEQFF. The CDR3 DNA is TGCGCCAGCAGCCAAGGCGTGGGACTAGCGGGTGAAAGCTCCTACAATGAGCAGTTCTTC.

The DNA of the CDR3 is TGTGCCAGCAGTCCTACCGGGACCCCGGAGCAGTTCTTC. Translating gives CASSPTGTPEQFF. This chain links TRBV6-5 with TRBJ2-1; D may be TRBD1 or TRBD2 (5 bases each). With 5 bases removed from V and 10 bases from J, the gap between germline ends came to 15 bases. Germline CDR1 and CDR2: MNHEY and SVGAGI. The CDR3 is 13 residues long.

CDR3 amino acids: CASSSTQETQYF. In nucleotides, the CDR3 is TGTGCCAGCAGTAGCACTCAAGAGACCCAGTACTTC. The chain combines TRBV27 with TRBJ2-5; D is uncertain. The CDR3 is made up of 12 amino acids. The V end lost 5 bases, the J end lost 2 bases, and 6 bases lay between the germline ends. Germline lookup yields CDR1 MNHEY and CDR2 SMNVEV (reference sequence).

The rearrangement links TRBV4-2 to TRBJ2-2; D is ambiguous. The CDR3 consists of 13 residues. From germline, CDR1 is LGHNA and CDR2 YNFKEQ. V lost 0 bases to trimming and J lost 6 bases, with 5 bases between them. CDR3 in amino acids: CASSQEGPGELFF. DNA of the CDR3: TGTGCCAGCAGCCAAGAAGGGCCCGGGGAGCTGTTTTTT.

J is TRBJ2-5 and V is TRBV2, with a tentative D call TRBD2 (5 bases). Per the germline V gene, CDR1 is SNHLY and CDR2 is FYNNEI. The CDR3 has 16 amino acids. Trimming removed 8 bases at V and 2 bases at J, with 21 bases between. The CDR3 loop is CASGEAGEALQETQYF. CDR3 bases: TGTGCCAGCGGCGAGGCCGGGGAAGCACTACAAGAGACCCAGTACTTC. The full variable domain, rest sourced from reference TRBV2 and TRBJ2-5, is EPEVTQTPSHQVTQMGQEVILRCVPISNHLYFYWYRQILGQKVEFLVSFYNNEISEKSEIFDDQFSVERPDGSNFTLKIRSTKLEDSAMYFCASGEAGEALQETQYFGPGTRLLVL.

This chain uses TRBV7-2 with TRBJ1-3, with D perhaps matching TRBD1 (5 bases). The V gene lost 5 bases and the J gene lost 7 bases, with 12 bases spanning the gap. CDR3 length equals 13 residues. The V gene's germline CDR1 is SGHTA and CDR2 FQGNSA. CDR3 region: CASSPRTLNTIYF. The DNA for the CDR3 is TGTGCCAGCAGCCCCCGGACATTGAACACCATATATTTT.

V is TRBV9 and J is TRBJ2-1; 7 nucleotides match TRBD1. The CDR3 has 15 amino acids. CDR1 is SGDLS and CDR2 is YYNGEE in the germline V gene. The V segment lost 3 bases and the J segment 4 bases; nucleotides outside the gene matches: 7. CDR3 DNA: TGTGCCAGCAGCGCCTCCTGGGGACAGTACAATGAGCAGTTCTTC. Amino acids: CASSASWGQYNEQFF.

This sequence joins TRBV7-9 and TRBJ2-3, with a tentative D call TRBD1 (6 bases). This CDR3 region has 14 residues. The germline V gene has CDR1 SEHNR and CDR2 FQNEAQ (reference sequence). The V gene lost 4 bases and the J gene lost 6 bases, with 14 bases spanning the gap. The CDR3 coding sequence is TGTGCCAGCAGCTGGGTTAGGGGGTCGGATACGCAGTATTTT. It encodes CASSWVRGSDTQYF.

This clone was detected only a few times. V usage is TRBV7-8 and J usage is TRBJ1-1; 8 bases line up with TRBD1. The germline V gene has CDR1 SGHVS and CDR2 FQNEAQ. This CDR3 comprises 15 residues. With 4 bases clipped from V and 4 bases from J, the junction kept 8 bases outside the gene matches. CDR3 amino acids: CASSSRTGSRTEAFF. The CDR3 coding sequence is TGTGCCAGCAGCTCCCGGACAGGGAGTCGCACTGAAGCTTTCTTT.

This clone was detected once. The CDR3 DNA is TGTGCCAGCAGCCCCGGATTCAATGAGCAGTTCTTC. This translates into CASSPGFNEQFF. This chain uses TRBV9 with TRBJ2-1; D gene ambiguous. The CDR3 loop spans 12 amino acids. The V gene lost 4 bases and the J gene lost 6 bases, with 8 bases spanning the gap. Germline CDR1 is SGDLS and CDR2 is YYNGEE. Using reference TRBV9 and TRBJ2-1 for the parts outside the CDR3, the full variable domain is DSGVTQTPKHLITATGQRVTLRCSPRSGDLSVYWYQQSLDQGLQFLIQYYNGEERAKGNILERFSAQQFPDLHSELNLSSLELGDSALYFCASSPGFNEQFFGPGTRLTVL.

The chain links TRBV13 to TRBJ2-7; TRBD2 agrees at 8 bases. Germline values: CDR1 PRHDT, CDR2 FYEKMQ (reference sequence). The CDR3 spans 12 residues. V lost 5 bases and J lost 5; bases outside the gene matches: 2. The CDR3 bases are TGTGCCAGCAGCGTGACTAGCGACGAGCAGTACTTC. Translating it yields CASSVTSDEQYF. The whole variable domain, filled in from reference TRBV13 and TRBJ2-7, reads AAGVIQSPRHLIKEKRETATLKCYPIPRHDTVYWYQQGPGQDPQFLISFYEKMQSDKGSIPDRFSAQQFSDYHSELNMSSLELGDSALYFCASSVTSDEQYFGPGTRLTVT.

This chain joins TRBV19 and TRBJ2-3; 7 bases align to TRBD2. Trimming took 2 bases from V and 0 from J; bases not matched to a gene: 5. This CDR3 comprises 16 residues. CDR1 is LNHDA, CDR2 SQIVND, per germline (reference sequence). CDR3 region: CASSIWGTTSTDTQYF. The DNA of the CDR3 is TGTGCCAGTAGTATATGGGGGACTACTAGCACAGATACGCAGTATTTT.